The next 18 T cell receptor beta chains were all read from a single sample in a study of CXCR3-negative and CXCR3-positive naive CD8 T cells (dated by TCRdb to between 2018 and 2021). The data were produced on a NextSeq 550. The Human TCR Profiling Kit (MiLaboratory) was used to prepare UMI-labeled 5' RACE TRB cDNA libraries. TCRdb reprocessed the sequencing reads and holds a single record per CDR3 protein sequence, with no DNA. This specimen's table enumerates approximately 96,000 distinct CDR3 sequences. The biggest ten clones account for roughly 0.99% of the sample. These receptors are not linked to any known antigen. The full study reports these points: Compared with CXCR3-negative naive cells, CXCR3-positive naive cells had TRB CDR3s with higher hydrophobicity (lower Kidera factor 4), lower energy, and higher strength and volume indices.

Material: naive CXCR3+ CD8+ T cells from blood. Read against the paper, the sample's cell subset or site label means: CD45RO-CCR7+CD27+CD95- naive CD8+ T cells expressing CXCR3 (TNR3+). The receptors were gathered from a human donor in good health. Some clones in this sample may be carry-over from other donors' samples.

The chain recombines TRBV5-1 with TRBJ2-4; the TCRdb call, TRBD1, lacks DNA for checking. CDR1 and CDR2 (germline): SGHRS, YFSETQ. The CDR3 sequence is 14 residues long. CDR3: CASSLVPEGDIRYF.

The V gene is TRBV16, the J gene TRBJ1-2; the D call from TCRdb, TRBD1, cannot be confirmed without DNA. The CDR3 spans 14 residues. CDR1 is KGHSY and CDR2 is FQNENV in the germline V gene. The CDR3 region is CASSLSGQGDGYTF.

V is TRBV29-1 and J is TRBJ2-7; TCRdb picks TRBD1, but there is no DNA to check that call. Germline CDR1 reads SQVTM; CDR2 reads ANQGSEA. The CDR3 extends over 13 amino acids. The CDR3 sequence is CSVDSDRDYEQYF.

The chain has TRBV24-1 and TRBJ2-1. The CDR3 has 14 residues. Germline-derived CDR1 and CDR2 are KGHDR and SFDVKD. CDR3 residues: CATSDPRMDNEQFF.

The chain's CDR3 is CASSLGPFGVTTDTQYF. The V and J genes are TRBV7-7 and TRBJ2-3. Per germline, CDR1 SSHAT and CDR2 FNYEAQ (reference sequence). The CDR3 spans 17 residues.

The chain recombines TRBV2 with TRBJ2-7; TCRdb's D gene call, TRBD1, goes unchecked for lack of DNA. From germline, CDR1 is SNHLY and CDR2 FYNNEI. The CDR3 runs to 12 residues. The CDR3 spells CARETGTYEQYF.

The rearrangement joins TRBV6-5 to TRBJ2-7; absent DNA, TCRdb's TRBD1 call cannot be checked. Germline V gene data show CDR1 as MNHEY and CDR2 as SVGAGI. The CDR3 extends over 16 amino acids. The CDR3 here is CASSYSPQGASYEQYF.

The chain combines TRBV12-3 or TRBV12-4 with TRBJ2-3; TCRdb reports TRBD2, a call that lacks DNA to check it against. CDR3 length equals 17 residues. CDR3: CASSSSGLAGEPNTQYF.

The genes are TRBV27 and TRBJ2-7; the TCRdb D gene call, TRBD1, has no DNA to confirm it. This CDR3 spans 15 amino acids. In germline, CDR1 is MNHEY, CDR2 SMNVEV (reference sequence). This chain's CDR3 is CASSLAGGQSYEQYF.

This chain uses TRBV11-3 with TRBJ2-3; without DNA, the TCRdb call of TRBD2 cannot be checked. The germline CDR1 and CDR2 sequences are SGHNT and YENEEA. The length of the CDR3 is 16 residues. The CDR3 loop reads CASSSPMAGGQDTQYF.

The rearrangement links TRBV25-1 to TRBJ2-7. Germline V gives CDR1 MGHDK, CDR2 SYGVNS. The CDR3 loop spans 13 amino acids. The CDR3: CASSRENSYEQYF.

The chain uses TRBV4-3 and TRBJ2-2; the TCRdb D gene call, TRBD1, has no DNA to confirm it. There are 15 residues in the CDR3. Germline V lookup: CDR1 LGHNA, CDR2 YSLEER. Here the CDR3 reads CASSQAGTHTGELFF.

The chain employs TRBV6-5 and TRBJ1-1. CDR3 length: 11 residues. Germline V gene sequence: CDR1 MNHEY, CDR2 SVGAGI. Here the CDR3 reads CASSYLTEAFF.

V is TRBV6-4 and J is TRBJ2-1; TCRdb designates TRBD1, a call that cannot be tested without DNA. The germline gives CDR1 MRHNA, CDR2 SNTAGT. The CDR3 runs 14 residues. The CDR3 here is CATGQGTEYNEQFF.

V usage is TRBV27 and J usage is TRBJ2-7. The CDR3 has 12 amino acids. Per the germline V gene, CDR1 is MNHEY and CDR2 is SMNVEV (reference sequence). CDR3 protein: CASSPDGYEQYF.

The V call is TRBV21-1, the J call TRBJ2-1. TRBV21-1 is noted as a pseudogene. The CDR3 is made up of 12 amino acids. The CDR3 protein is CASSKTYNEQFF.

The V and J genes are TRBV3-1 and TRBJ1-2; without DNA, the TCRdb call of TRBD1 cannot be checked. The CDR3 extends over 16 amino acids. Germline V gene data show CDR1 as LGHDT and CDR2 as YNNKEL (reference sequence). The CDR3 is CASSQDPGQDSYGYTF.

The V gene is TRBV14, the J gene TRBJ2-4. The germline CDR1 and CDR2 sequences are SGHDN and FVKESK. The CDR3 length is 16 residues. The CDR3 here is CASSQETDLAKNIQYF.